These T cell receptor beta chains were read from a single sample in a study of T cells in Graves' hyperthyroidism and ophthalmopathy. TCRdb itself ran the multiplex PCR reads through MiXCR, one entry per CDR3 protein. The sample consists of 450,000 to 600,000 distinct CDR3 sequences, around 13% of them appearing once. The sequenced sample consisted of blood. These receptors were obtained from a woman aged 40 to 50 with Graves' hyperthyroidism. Both conserved end residues are part of each CDR3. A D gene is named only where the DNA matches it firmly. A row's size may be missing; if present it is once, few, many or a size class.

TRBJ2-2 many TRBV6-1 NA TGTGCCAGCAATAACCCCCGTGAGCTGTTTTTT CASNNPRELFF
TRBJ1-4 NA TRBV14 TRBD1 TGTGCCAGCAGCTTCACCGGGACAGAAGGCTTCGCAGGTGAAAAACTGTTTTTT CASSFTGTEGFAGEKLFF
TRBJ2-2 many TRBV18 NA TGTGCCAGCTCACCAGGGGACGGGACCGGGGAGCTGTTTTTT CASSPGDGTGELFF
TRBJ2-5 NA TRBV20-1 NA TGCAGTGCTACCCTTTTTGGGGGAGGAGAGACCCAGTACTTC CSATLFGGGETQYF
TRBJ1-2 many TRBV6-6 NA TGTGCCAGCAGTTACTCGAGGACGGCCTATGGCTACACCTTC CASSYSRTAYGYTF
TRBJ2-6 many TRBV27 NA TGTGCCAGCAGTTTATTGCGGGTTACTGGGGCCAACGTCCTGACTTTC CASSLLRVTGANVLTF
TRBJ2-7 many TRBV20-1 TRBD2 TGCAGTGCTATCGGTCTAGCGGGAGGCTCAGCTGACGAGCAGTACTTC CSAIGLAGGSADEQYF
TRBJ2-4 few TRBV5-4 TRBD1 TGTGCCAGCAGCCAAGGGGACAGACTAACAAACATTCAGTACTTC CASSQGDRLTNIQYF
TRBJ1-1 few TRBV7-6 TRBD1 TGTGCCAGCACCATGGGACAGGACACTGAAGCTTTCTTT CASTMGQDTEAFF
TRBJ2-5 many TRBV4-1 NA TGCGCCAGCAGCCAAGATCACAGGGCCGAAGAGACCCAGTACTTC CASSQDHRAEETQYF
TRBJ1-5 many TRBV30 TRBD1 TGTGCCTGGAGTGCCAGGACAGGGGTCGATCAGCCCCAGCATTTT CAWSARTGVDQPQHF
TRBJ1-1 many TRBV5-5 TRBD1 TGTGCCAGCAGCCAGAGACAGGGGGACACTGAAGCTTTCTTT CASSQRQGDTEAFF
TRBJ2-1 many TRBV12-3/TRBV12-4 NA TGTGCCAGCAGCCGAGGAGGGTCGGGAGACAATGAGCAGTTCTTC CASSRGGSGDNEQFF
TRBJ1-1 many TRBV3-1 NA TGTGCCAGCAGCCAAGGAGGGCGGGGGGCTGAAGCTTTCTTT CASSQGGRGAEAFF
TRBJ2-7 many TRBV18 TRBD2 TGTGCCAGCAGCCCACTAGCGGGAGAGAACGAGCAGTACTTC CASSPLAGENEQYF
TRBJ2-1 few TRBV9 NA TGTGCCAGCAGCCCGGGACTCAACCTAGGATCCTACAATGAGCAGTTCTTC CASSPGLNLGSYNEQFF
TRBJ1-1 NA TRBV12-3/TRBV12-4 NA TGTGCCAGCAGTTTAGCATGGGGACTGAACACTGAAGCTTTCTTT CASSLAWGLNTEAFF
TRBJ1-1 NA TRBV4-1 TRBD1 TGCGCCAGCAGCCAAGCGACAGGGCCGACTGAAGCTTTCTTT CASSQATGPTEAFF
TRBJ1-1 many TRBV30 TRBD1 TGTGCCTGGAATGGACAGGGCTACACTGAAGCTTTCTTT CAWNGQGYTEAFF
TRBJ2-1 many TRBV7-2 TRBD2 TGTGCCAGCAGCCCCTACGGGACTAGCGACTACAATGAGCAGTTCTTC CASSPYGTSDYNEQFF
TRBJ1-4 NA TRBV10-2 TRBD1 TGCGCCACCGGGCCGGGACAGGGCCCCGAGAAACTGTTTTTT CATGPGQGPEKLFF
TRBJ2-2 NA TRBV19 NA TGTGCCAGTAGTATAGATCACGGGAACACCGGGGAGCTGTTTTTT CASSIDHGNTGELFF
TRBJ1-6 NA TRBV11-1 NA TGTGCCAGCAGCTTAAGACCCAACTATAATTCACCCCTCCACTTT CASSLRPNYNSPLHF
TRBJ2-7 NA TRBV10-2 NA TGCGCCACCTCTGGGGGTATGGGCTCCTACGAGCAGTACTTC CATSGGMGSYEQYF
TRBJ2-5 many TRBV18 NA TGTGCCAGCTCACCTCGGACAGAAGAGACCCAGTACTTC CASSPRTEETQYF
TRBJ2-7 many TRBV3-1 NA TGTGCCAGCAGCCAAGACTACCGGGACGCCGCCTACGAGCAGTACTTC CASSQDYRDAAYEQYF
TRBJ2-5 few TRBV28 TRBD1 TGTGCCAGCAGTATCCAAGGGGGCCGGGCTGAGACCCAGTACTTC CASSIQGGRAETQYF
TRBJ2-2 many TRBV29-1 NA TGCAGCGTTGGGCAGAAATCGAACACCGGGGAGCTGTTTTTT CSVGQKSNTGELFF
TRBJ2-7 many TRBV6-1 NA TGTGCCAGCAGTCCCTGGCAGACGACCTACGAGCAGTACTTC CASSPWQTTYEQYF
TRBJ1-2 many TRBV28 NA TGTGCCATACCTTCTGCAGGGGCCTCCTATGGCTACACCTTC CAIPSAGASYGYTF
TRBJ2-7 many TRBV5-1 NA TGCGCCAGCAGCTTGAATCCGGGATCCTCCTACGAGCAGTACTTC CASSLNPGSSYEQYF
TRBJ1-5 many TRBV6-2/TRBV6-3 TRBD1 TGTGCCAGCAGCAGACAGGGGGGCAATCAGCCCCAGCATTTT CASSRQGGNQPQHF
TRBJ2-3 many TRBV6-1 TRBD2 TGTGCCAGCAGTTCCGGCGGGGGTAAGACAGATACGCAGTATTTT CASSSGGGKTDTQYF
TRBJ2-7 NA TRBV6-2/TRBV6-3 NA TGTGCCAGCAGTTACTCTTGGTACGAGCAGTACTTC CASSYSWYEQYF
TRBJ2-1 many TRBV7-2 TRBD2 TGTGCCAGCAGCTCCAGGACTAGCGGGAGTCGGAATGAGCAGTTCTTC CASSSRTSGSRNEQFF
TRBJ2-4 many TRBV7-8 NA TGTGCCAGCAGCTCCCAAGGGGGAAACATTCAGTACTTC CASSSQGGNIQYF
TRBJ1-5 NA TRBV25-1 TRBD1 TGTGCCAGCAGTAAACAGGGGGCGCGACAGCCCCAGCATTTT CASSKQGARQPQHF
TRBJ2-1 NA TRBV28 NA TGTGCCAGCACCCACCTCACTGGCTACAATGAGCAGTTCTTC CASTHLTGYNEQFF
TRBJ2-5 many TRBV7-8 TRBD2 TGTGCCAGCAGCTTATCGCTAGCGGAAGCACAAGAGACCCAGTACTTC CASSLSLAEAQETQYF
TRBJ2-7 many TRBV4-1 TRBD2 TGCGCCAGCAGCCAAGGGGTAGCGGGGATTTACGAGCAGTACTTC CASSQGVAGIYEQYF
TRBJ2-6 few TRBV27 TRBD1 TGTGCCAGCAGCCCGTCCCGGGACAGGGTGCGGGGGGCCAACGTCCTGACTTTC CASSPSRDRVRGANVLTF
TRBJ2-4 NA TRBV5-6 NA TGTGCCAGCAGCTTGGCTGCTCCCAAAAACATTCAGTACTTC CASSLAAPKNIQYF
TRBJ1-1 many TRBV20-1 NA TGCAGTGCCAGAGGGCCCCGAGACGGCACTGAAGCTTTCTTT CSARGPRDGTEAFF
TRBJ1-2 NA TRBV5-6 TRBD1 TGTGCCAGCAGCTTGGGGACAGGGGGCCCCTATGGCTACACCTTC CASSLGTGGPYGYTF
TRBJ2-7 few TRBV6-2/TRBV6-3 NA TGTGCCAGCAGGACCTTAGGCGAGCAGTACTTC CASRTLGEQYF
TRBJ2-7 NA TRBV19 TRBD1 TGTGCCAGTAGTGTGACAGGGGATTCCAACGAGCAGTACTTC CASSVTGDSNEQYF
TRBJ2-7 many TRBV24-1 TRBD1 TGTGCCACCAGTGATGGACAGGTCAACGAGCAGTACTTC CATSDGQVNEQYF
TRBJ2-1 many TRBV7-9 TRBD2 TGTGCCAGCAGCTTAGGGGCTGGTGGGGGACTAGCCTCCTACAATGAGCAGTTCTTC CASSLGAGGGLASYNEQFF
TRBJ2-3 few TRBV5-1 NA TGCGCCAGCAGCTTGGAGGGTTCGTTAGATACGCAGTATTTT CASSLEGSLDTQYF
TRBJ2-5 many TRBV28 TRBD1 TGTGCCAGCAGTTTCAACTCCGGACAGGGAGAAGAGACCCAGTACTTC CASSFNSGQGEETQYF
TRBJ2-1 few TRBV5-6 NA TGTGCCAGCAGCTTGACAGGGTTAGCATTTGATGAGCAGTTCTTC CASSLTGLAFDEQFF
TRBJ1-2 few TRBV28 TRBD1 TGTGCCAGCAGATCTCCCACCGGGACAGCGAATTACTATGGCTACACCTTC CASRSPTGTANYYGYTF
TRBJ1-2 few TRBV28 NA TGTGCCAGCAGTCCCTCTGCAAGGGGCATTTCTAACTATGGCTACACCTTC CASSPSARGISNYGYTF